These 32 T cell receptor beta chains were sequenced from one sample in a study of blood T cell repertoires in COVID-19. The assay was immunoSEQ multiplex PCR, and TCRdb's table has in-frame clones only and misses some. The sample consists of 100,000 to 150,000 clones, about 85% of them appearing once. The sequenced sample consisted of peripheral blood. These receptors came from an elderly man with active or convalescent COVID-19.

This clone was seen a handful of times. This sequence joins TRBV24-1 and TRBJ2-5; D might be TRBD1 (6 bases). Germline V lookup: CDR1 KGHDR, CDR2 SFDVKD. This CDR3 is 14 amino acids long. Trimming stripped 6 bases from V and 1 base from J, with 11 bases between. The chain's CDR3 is CATSPTGIQETQYF. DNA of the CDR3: TGTGCCACCAGTCCTACAGGGATCCAAGAGACCCAGTACTTC.

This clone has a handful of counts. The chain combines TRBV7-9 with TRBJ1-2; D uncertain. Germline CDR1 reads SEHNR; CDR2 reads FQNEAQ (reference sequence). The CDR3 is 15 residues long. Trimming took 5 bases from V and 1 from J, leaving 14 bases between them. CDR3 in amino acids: CASSAGSSGNYGYTF. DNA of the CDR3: TGTGCCAGCAGCGCCGGGTCCTCCGGTAACTATGGCTACACCTTC.

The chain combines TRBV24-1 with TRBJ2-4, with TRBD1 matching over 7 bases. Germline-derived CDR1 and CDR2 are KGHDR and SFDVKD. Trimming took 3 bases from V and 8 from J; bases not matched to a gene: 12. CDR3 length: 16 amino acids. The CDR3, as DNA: TGTGCCACCAGTGATCCGACAGGGCAGGGGAAGTACATTCAGTACTTC. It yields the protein CATSDPTGQGKYIQYF.

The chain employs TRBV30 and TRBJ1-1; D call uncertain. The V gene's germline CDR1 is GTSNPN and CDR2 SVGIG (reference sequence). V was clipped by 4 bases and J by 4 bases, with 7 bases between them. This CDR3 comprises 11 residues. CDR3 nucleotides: TGTGCCTGGACAAGAGGCACTGAAGCTTTCTTT. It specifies CAWTRGTEAFF.

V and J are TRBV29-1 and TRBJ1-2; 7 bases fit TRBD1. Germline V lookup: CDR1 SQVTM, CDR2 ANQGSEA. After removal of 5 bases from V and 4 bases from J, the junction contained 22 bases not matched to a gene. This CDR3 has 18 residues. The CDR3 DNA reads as TGCAGCGTTAGCGAGAAGGGGGCAAGGGGGCAAGGGGGCTATGGCTACACCTTC. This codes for CSVSEKGARGQGGYGYTF.

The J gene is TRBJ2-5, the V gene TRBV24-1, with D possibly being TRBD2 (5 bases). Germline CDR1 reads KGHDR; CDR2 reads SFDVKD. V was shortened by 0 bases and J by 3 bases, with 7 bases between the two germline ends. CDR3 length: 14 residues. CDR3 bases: TGTGCCACCAGTGATTTGGCCGGGGAAGAGACCCAGTACTTC. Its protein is CATSDLAGEETQYF.

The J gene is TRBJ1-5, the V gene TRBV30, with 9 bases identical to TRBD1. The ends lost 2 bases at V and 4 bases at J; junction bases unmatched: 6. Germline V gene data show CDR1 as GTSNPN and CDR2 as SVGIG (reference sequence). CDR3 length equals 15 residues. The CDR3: CAWSHGQGPNQPQHF. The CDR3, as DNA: TGTGCCTGGAGTCACGGACAGGGGCCAAATCAGCCCCAGCATTTT.

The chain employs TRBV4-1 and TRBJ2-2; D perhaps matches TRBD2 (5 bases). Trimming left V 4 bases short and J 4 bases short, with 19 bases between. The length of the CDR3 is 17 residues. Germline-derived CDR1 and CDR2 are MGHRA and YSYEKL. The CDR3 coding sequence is TGCGCCAGCAGCCTTGCCCCGAGGGCCAGAACCACCGGGGAGCTGTTTTTT. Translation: CASSLAPRARTTGELFF.

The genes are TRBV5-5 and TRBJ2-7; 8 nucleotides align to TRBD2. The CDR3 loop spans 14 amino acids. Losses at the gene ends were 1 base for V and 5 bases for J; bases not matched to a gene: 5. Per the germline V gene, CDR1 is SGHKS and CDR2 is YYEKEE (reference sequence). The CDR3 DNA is TGTGCCAGCAGCTTGAGAGCGGGGGTCGACGAGCAGTACTTC. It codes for CASSLRAGVDEQYF. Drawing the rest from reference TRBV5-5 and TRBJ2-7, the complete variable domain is DAGVTQSPTHLIKTRGQQVTLRCSPISGHKSVSWYQQVLGQGPQFIFQYYEKEERGRGNFPDRFSARQFPNYSSELNVNALLLGDSALYLCASSLRAGVDEQYFGPGTRLTVT.

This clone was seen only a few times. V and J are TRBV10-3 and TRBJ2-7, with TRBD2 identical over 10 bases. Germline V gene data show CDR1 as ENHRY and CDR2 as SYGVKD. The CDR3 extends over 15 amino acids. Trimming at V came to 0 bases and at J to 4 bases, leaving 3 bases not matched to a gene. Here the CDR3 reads CAISESVAGGYEQYF. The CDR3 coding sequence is TGTGCCATCAGTGAGTCGGTAGCGGGGGGATACGAGCAGTACTTC.

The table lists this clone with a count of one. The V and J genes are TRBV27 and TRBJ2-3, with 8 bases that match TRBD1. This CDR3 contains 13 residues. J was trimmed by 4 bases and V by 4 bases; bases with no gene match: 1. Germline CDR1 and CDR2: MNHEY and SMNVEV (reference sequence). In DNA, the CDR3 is TGTGCCAGCAGTTACAGGGGGTCAGATACGCAGTATTTT. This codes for CASSYRGSDTQYF.

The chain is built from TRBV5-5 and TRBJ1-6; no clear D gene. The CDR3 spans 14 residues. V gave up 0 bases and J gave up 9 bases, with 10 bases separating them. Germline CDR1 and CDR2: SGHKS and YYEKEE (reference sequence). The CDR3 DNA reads TGTGCCAGCAGCTTGGCGGGGATTGTTTCACCCCTCCACTTT. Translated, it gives CASSLAGIVSPLHF.

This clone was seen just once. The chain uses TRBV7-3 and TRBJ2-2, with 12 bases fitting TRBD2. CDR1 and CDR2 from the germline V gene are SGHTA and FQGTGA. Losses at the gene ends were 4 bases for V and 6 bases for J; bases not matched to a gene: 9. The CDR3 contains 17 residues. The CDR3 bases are TGTGCCAGCAGCTCAAGAGTACTAGCGGGGGGTCCCGGGGAGCTGTTTTTT. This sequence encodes CASSSRVLAGGPGELFF.

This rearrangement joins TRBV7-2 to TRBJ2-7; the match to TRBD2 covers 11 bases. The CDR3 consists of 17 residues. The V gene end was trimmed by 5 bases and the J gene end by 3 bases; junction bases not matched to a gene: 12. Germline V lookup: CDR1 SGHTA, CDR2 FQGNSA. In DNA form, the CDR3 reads TGTGCCAGCAGCGGACTAGCGGGCCGCCCACTAGACTACGAGCAGTACTTC. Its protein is CASSGLAGRPLDYEQYF.

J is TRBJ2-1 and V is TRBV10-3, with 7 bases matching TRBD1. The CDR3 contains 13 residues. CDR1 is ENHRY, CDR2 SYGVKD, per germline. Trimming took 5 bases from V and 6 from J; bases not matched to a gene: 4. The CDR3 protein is CAISPAGGNEQFF. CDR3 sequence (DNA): TGTGCCATCAGTCCCGCAGGGGGCAATGAGCAGTTCTTC.

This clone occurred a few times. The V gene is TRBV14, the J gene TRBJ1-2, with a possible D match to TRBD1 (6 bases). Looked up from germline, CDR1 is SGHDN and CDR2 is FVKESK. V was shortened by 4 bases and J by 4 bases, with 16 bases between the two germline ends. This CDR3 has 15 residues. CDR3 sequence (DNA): TGTGCCAGCAGCCCCAGCCAGGACAGTTCCTATGGCTACACCTTC. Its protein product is CASSPSQDSSYGYTF.

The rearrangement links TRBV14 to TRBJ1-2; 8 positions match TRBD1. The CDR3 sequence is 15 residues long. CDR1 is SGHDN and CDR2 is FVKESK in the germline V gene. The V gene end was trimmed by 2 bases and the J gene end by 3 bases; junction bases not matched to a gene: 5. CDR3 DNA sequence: TGTGCCAGCAGCCAAATCCAGGGGGCCTACTATGGCTACACCTTC. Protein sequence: CASSQIQGAYYGYTF.

This CDR3 reads CAISLGGNTDTQYF. DNA of the CDR3: TGTGCCATCAGCCTAGGAGGAAACACAGATACGCAGTATTTT. The V call is TRBV10-3, the J call TRBJ2-3; D is possibly TRBD2 (5 bases). V gave up 6 bases and J gave up 2 bases, with 12 bases separating them. The germline V gene has CDR1 ENHRY and CDR2 SYGVKD. The CDR3 is 14 amino acids.

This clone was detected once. CDR3 residues: CASSSKPGQSYYGYTF. CDR3 in DNA: TGTGCCAGTAGTTCTAAGCCGGGACAGTCCTACTATGGCTACACCTTC. This chain links TRBV19 with TRBJ1-2; the match to TRBD1 covers 7 bases. CDR3 length equals 16 residues. CDR1 LNHDA and CDR2 SQIVND come from the germline V gene (reference sequence). V trimming: 5 bases; J trimming: 3 bases; junction bases outside the gene matches: 12.

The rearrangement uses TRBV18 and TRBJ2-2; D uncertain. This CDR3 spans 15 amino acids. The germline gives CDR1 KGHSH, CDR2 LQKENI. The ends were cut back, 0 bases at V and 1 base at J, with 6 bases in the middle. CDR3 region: CASSPPRQNTGELFF. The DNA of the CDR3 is TGTGCCAGCTCACCACCGCGACAGAACACCGGGGAGCTGTTTTTT.

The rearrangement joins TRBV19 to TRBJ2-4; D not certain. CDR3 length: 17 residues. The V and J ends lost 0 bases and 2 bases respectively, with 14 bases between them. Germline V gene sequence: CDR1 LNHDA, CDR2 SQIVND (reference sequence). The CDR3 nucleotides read TGTGCCAGTAGTATAGATCGAGGCAGAATTTCCAAAAACATTCAGTACTTC. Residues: CASSIDRGRISKNIQYF.

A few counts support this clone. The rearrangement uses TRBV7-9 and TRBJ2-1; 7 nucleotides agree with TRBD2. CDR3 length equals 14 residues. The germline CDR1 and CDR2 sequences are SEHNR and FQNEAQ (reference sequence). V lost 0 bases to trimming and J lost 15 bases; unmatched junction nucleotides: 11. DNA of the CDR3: TGTGCCAGCAGCTTAGCCCCAACCCGGACTAGTCGGTTCTTC. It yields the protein CASSLAPTRTSRFF.

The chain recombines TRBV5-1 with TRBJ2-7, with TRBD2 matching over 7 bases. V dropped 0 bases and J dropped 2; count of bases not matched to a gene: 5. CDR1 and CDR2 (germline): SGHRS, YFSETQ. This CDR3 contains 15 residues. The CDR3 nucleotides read TGCGCCAGCAGCTTGGACGGCGGGAGAGCCTACGAGCAGTACTTC. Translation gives CASSLDGGRAYEQYF.

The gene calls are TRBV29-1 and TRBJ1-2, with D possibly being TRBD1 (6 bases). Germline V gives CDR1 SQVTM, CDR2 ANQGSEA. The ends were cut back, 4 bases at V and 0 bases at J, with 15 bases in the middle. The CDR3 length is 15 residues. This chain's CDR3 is CSVGQGNRANYGYTF. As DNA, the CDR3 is TGCAGCGTTGGTCAGGGAAACAGGGCTAACTATGGCTACACCTTC.

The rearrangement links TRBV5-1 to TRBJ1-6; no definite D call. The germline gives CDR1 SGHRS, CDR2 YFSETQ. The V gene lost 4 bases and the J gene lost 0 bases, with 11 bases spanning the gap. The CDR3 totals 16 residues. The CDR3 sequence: CASSGGLSSYNSPLHF. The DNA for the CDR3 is TGCGCCAGCAGCGGAGGACTAAGCTCCTATAATTCACCCCTCCACTTT. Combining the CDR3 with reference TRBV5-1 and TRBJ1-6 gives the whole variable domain KAGVTQTPRYLIKTRGQQVTLSCSPISGHRSVSWYQQTPGQGLQFLFEYFSETQRNKGNFPGRFSGRQFSNSRSEMNVSTLELGDSALYLCASSGGLSSYNSPLHFGNGTRLTVT.

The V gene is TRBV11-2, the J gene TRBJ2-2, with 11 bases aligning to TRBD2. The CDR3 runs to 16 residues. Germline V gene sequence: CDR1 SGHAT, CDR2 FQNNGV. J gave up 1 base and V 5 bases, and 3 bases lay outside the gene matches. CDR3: CASSLLAGGNTGELFF. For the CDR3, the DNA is TGTGCCAGCAGCCTCCTAGCGGGGGGGAACACCGGGGAGCTGTTTTTT.

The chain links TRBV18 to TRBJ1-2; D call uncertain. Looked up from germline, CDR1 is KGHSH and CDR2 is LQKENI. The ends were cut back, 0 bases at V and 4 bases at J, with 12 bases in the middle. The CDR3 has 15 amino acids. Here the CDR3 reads CASSPPSSRFYGYTF. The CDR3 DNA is TGTGCCAGCTCACCACCGAGCAGCAGGTTCTATGGCTACACCTTC.

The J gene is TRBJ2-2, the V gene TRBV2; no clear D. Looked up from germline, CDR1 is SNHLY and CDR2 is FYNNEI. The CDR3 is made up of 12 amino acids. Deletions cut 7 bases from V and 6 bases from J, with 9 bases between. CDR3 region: CASTWPPGELFF. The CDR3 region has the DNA TGTGCCAGCACGTGGCCGCCCGGGGAGCTGTTTTTT.

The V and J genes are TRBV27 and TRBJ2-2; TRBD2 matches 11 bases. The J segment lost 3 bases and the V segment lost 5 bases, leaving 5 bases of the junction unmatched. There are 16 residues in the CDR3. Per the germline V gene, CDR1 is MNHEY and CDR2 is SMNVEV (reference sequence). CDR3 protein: CASSPLAGGDTGELFF. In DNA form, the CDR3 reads TGTGCCAGCAGTCCCCTAGCGGGAGGTGACACCGGGGAGCTGTTTTTT.

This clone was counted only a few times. CDR3 residues: CASSERAGENSPLHF. The CDR3 DNA sequence: TGTGCCAGCAGTGAAAGGGCAGGGGAGAATTCACCCCTCCACTTT. The chain couples TRBV2 to TRBJ1-6; D perhaps matches TRBD1 (6 bases). The CDR3 is 15 amino acids. Germline V CDR1 and CDR2: SNHLY, FYNNEI. Between the trimmed V and J ends, which lost 2 bases and 7 bases, there was a span of 12 bases.

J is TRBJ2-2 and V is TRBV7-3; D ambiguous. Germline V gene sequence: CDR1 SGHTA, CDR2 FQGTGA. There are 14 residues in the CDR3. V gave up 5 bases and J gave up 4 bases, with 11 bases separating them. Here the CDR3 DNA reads TGTGCCAGCAGCCCTGTGGCGGCCACCGGGGAGCTGTTTTTT. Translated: CASSPVAATGELFF.

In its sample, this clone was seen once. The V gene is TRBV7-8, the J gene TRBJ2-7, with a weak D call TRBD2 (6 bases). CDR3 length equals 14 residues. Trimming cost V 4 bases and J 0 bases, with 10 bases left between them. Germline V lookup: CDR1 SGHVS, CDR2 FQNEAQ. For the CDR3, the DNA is TGTGCCAGCAGCTCCTCGGGGGTCTCCTACGAGCAGTACTTC. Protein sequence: CASSSSGVSYEQYF. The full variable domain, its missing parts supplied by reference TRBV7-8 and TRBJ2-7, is GAGVSQSPRYKVAKRGQDVALRCDPISGHVSLFWYQQALGQGPEFLTYFQNEAQLDKSGLPSDRFFAERPEGSVSTLKIQRTQQEDSAVYLCASSSSGVSYEQYFGPGTRLTVT.